A single sample is the source of the 24 T cell receptor beta chains below, sequenced in a study of regulatory T cells in long-lasting Graves disease. Building the TCR beta libraries relied on iRepertoire HTBI primers, and CDR3 regions underwent Arm-PCR. TCRdb re-called the multiplex PCR reads through MiXCR, storing one row per CDR3 protein. Here the sample spans hundreds of thousands of distinct CDR3 sequences, roughly a sixth being singletons. Time point defined: newly diagnosed GD, antithyroid drugs for less than 3 months. The TCR library used RNA extracted from PBMCs. These data are also associated with another study on T cells in Graves' hyperthyroidism and ophthalmopathy.

Material: peripheral blood mononuclear cells (PBMCs), obtained at new diagnosis, from a patient treated with antithyroid drugs. These receptors were obtained from a man between 18 and 35 years old with Graves disease.

This clonotype was seen only a few times. This chain connects TRBV7-3 to TRBJ2-3; no definite D call. V lost 2 bases to trimming and J lost 0 bases, with 6 bases between them. Germline loops: CDR1 SGHTA, CDR2 FQGTGA. The CDR3 is made up of 14 amino acids. Here the CDR3 reads CASSLLHSTDTQYF. The CDR3 coding sequence is TGTGCCAGCAGCTTATTACATAGCACAGATACGCAGTATTTT.

This clonotype was counted many times. The chain has TRBV12-3 or TRBV12-4 and TRBJ2-7; 15 nucleotides align to TRBD2. V shed 8 bases and J 5 bases; nucleotides not matched to a gene: 7. The CDR3 length is 15 residues. The CDR3 coding sequence is TGTGCCAGCCGCGGACTAGCGGGAGGGGGGCACGAGCAGTACTTC. Its translation: CASRGLAGGGHEQYF.

This clonotype appeared a few times. The chain carries TRBV7-2 and TRBJ2-1; D is perhaps TRBD1 (6 bases). V was pared by 4 bases and J by 7 bases, with 11 bases between. This CDR3 has 13 amino acids. Germline V gives CDR1 SGHTA, CDR2 FQGNSA. CDR3 sequence reads: CASSSPGVNEQFF. CDR3 in DNA: TGTGCCAGCAGCTCCCCAGGGGTGAATGAGCAGTTCTTC. The whole variable domain, remainder taken from reference TRBV7-2 and TRBJ2-1, is GAGVSQSPSNKVTEKGKDVELRCDPISGHTALYWYRQSLGQGLEFLIYFQGNSAPDKSGLPSDRFSAERTGGSVSTLTIQRTQQEDSAVYLCASSSPGVNEQFFGPGTRLTVL.

This clonotype has at least ten counts. J is TRBJ1-1 and V is TRBV12-3 or TRBV12-4, with D uncertain. The ends were cut back, 7 bases at V and 5 bases at J, with 14 bases in the middle. CDR3 length equals 13 residues. CDR3: CASTPTGETEAFF. In DNA form, the CDR3 reads TGTGCCAGCACCCCAACCGGAGAGACTGAAGCTTTCTTT.

A few counts support this clonotype. This chain joins TRBV5-1 and TRBJ2-2; D gene uncertain. Per the germline V gene, CDR1 is SGHRS and CDR2 is YFSETQ. Trimming pared 4 bases from V and 3 bases from J, leaving 16 bases between. The CDR3 is 16 amino acids. The CDR3, as DNA: TGCGCCAGCAGCCAGAGTGGGTGGCCGGACACCGGGGAGCTGTTTTTT. It yields the protein CASSQSGWPDTGELFF.

The chain uses TRBV20-1 and TRBJ2-2; maybe TRBD2 (6 bases). Per the germline V gene, CDR1 is DFQATT and CDR2 is SNEGSKA (reference sequence). Trimming removed 3 bases from V and 1 base from J, with 9 bases in between. The CDR3 is made up of 14 amino acids. The CDR3 loop is CSASASENTGELFF. The CDR3 bases are TGCAGTGCTAGCGCTAGCGAGAACACCGGGGAGCTGTTTTTT.

About this clonotype: A much larger clone lies one base from this, so it may be a read error. The chain carries TRBV28 and TRBJ2-7; D is unclear. In germline, CDR1 is MDHEN, CDR2 SYDVKM. The CDR3 sequence is 12 residues long. V dropped 8 bases and J dropped 4 bases, with 12 bases sitting between them. The CDR3 bases are TGTGCCAGCGGTGGAGTCAGGTACGAGCAGTACTTC. This encodes CASGGVRYEQYF.

This clonotype was recorded many times. This rearrangement joins TRBV5-1 to TRBJ2-1; 9 bases align to TRBD2. The germline CDR1 and CDR2 sequences are SGHRS and YFSETQ. The CDR3 loop spans 16 amino acids. Unmatched junction bases numbered 11, after V lost 0 bases and J lost 10 bases. CDR3 region: CASSLGDTAGGGEQFF. CDR3 nucleotide sequence: TGCGCCAGCAGCTTGGGCGATACAGCGGGAGGAGGAGAGCAGTTCTTC.

V usage is TRBV6-1 and J usage is TRBJ2-2; D could derive from TRBD1 or TRBD2 (5 bases each). V lost 6 bases and J lost 4, with 18 bases in between. The CDR3 runs to 16 residues. Germline loops: CDR1 MNHNS, CDR2 SASEGT. Written as DNA, the CDR3 is TGTGCCAGCAGCCTATCGAGTGGGGCGGGCACCGGGGAGCTGTTTTTT. This codes for CASSLSSGAGTGELFF.

This sequence joins TRBV10-1 and TRBJ2-5, with 8 bases aligning to TRBD2. J was trimmed by 5 bases and V by 6 bases; bases with no gene match: 5. The CDR3 loop spans 13 amino acids. The germline gives CDR1 WNHNN, CDR2 SYGVQD (reference sequence). CDR3 in amino acids: CASRSGGHETQYF. The CDR3 nucleotides are TGCGCCAGCAGGTCGGGAGGGCATGAGACCCAGTACTTC.

This clonotype occurred many times. The rearrangement links TRBV7-9 to TRBJ2-7, with 9 bases that match TRBD1. Germline CDR1 reads SEHNR; CDR2 reads FQNEAQ (reference sequence). Losses at the gene ends were 8 bases for V and 4 bases for J; bases not matched to a gene: 18. The CDR3 is 17 amino acids. The CDR3 region is CASRLVGFRDRVYEQYF. Written as DNA, the CDR3 is TGTGCCAGCCGACTAGTGGGATTCAGGGACAGGGTTTACGAGCAGTACTTC.

This clonotype occurred a few times. The chain carries TRBV24-1 and TRBJ2-1; the D is unclear. This CDR3 spans 13 amino acids. Germline-derived CDR1 and CDR2 are KGHDR and SFDVKD. V lost 6 bases, J lost 0 bases, and 5 bases lay in between. The CDR3 DNA sequence: TGTGCCACCAGTATAAGCTCCTACAATGAGCAGTTCTTC. Translated, it gives CATSISSYNEQFF.

This clonotype has at least ten counts. This rearrangement joins TRBV30 to TRBJ2-3; no clear D. Between the trimmed V and J ends, which lost 0 bases and 6 bases, there was a span of 7 bases. Germline loops: CDR1 GTSNPN, CDR2 SVGIG (reference sequence). The CDR3 runs 12 residues. For the CDR3, the DNA is TGTGCCTGGAGTGTATCCCCGGATACGCAGTATTTT. Protein product: CAWSVSPDTQYF.

This clonotype was observed many times. The rearrangement uses TRBV18 and TRBJ2-7; D may match TRBD1 or TRBD2 (5 bases each). V lost 1 base and J lost 0, with 10 bases in between. Germline assignment: CDR1 KGHSH and CDR2 LQKENI. The CDR3 loop spans 15 amino acids. CDR3 DNA: TGTGCCAGCTCACCACAGGGGACCCCCTCCTACGAGCAGTACTTC. Protein sequence: CASSPQGTPSYEQYF.

This clonotype has just a few counts. J is TRBJ2-3 and V is TRBV15, with D tentatively TRBD1 or TRBD2 (5 bases each). Looked up from germline, CDR1 is LNHNV and CDR2 is YYDKDF (reference sequence). Trimming took 5 bases from V and 1 from J, leaving 10 bases between them. The CDR3 extends over 14 amino acids. The CDR3 coding sequence is TGTGCCACCAGCGAGGGCAGGGGCACAGATACGCAGTATTTT. It translates to CATSEGRGTDTQYF.

V usage is TRBV2 and J usage is TRBJ2-7; tentative D call: TRBD2 (6 bases). V lost 7 bases to trimming and J lost 4 bases, with 17 bases between them. Germline CDR1 reads SNHLY; CDR2 reads FYNNEI. The CDR3 has 14 residues. CDR3 nucleotides: TGTGCCAGCATAGTTCAGGACTACCCTTACGAGCAGTACTTC. Protein sequence: CASIVQDYPYEQYF.

The chain joins TRBV3-1 to TRBJ2-4; weak D call: TRBD2 (6 bases). The CDR3 extends over 15 amino acids. The germline V gene encodes CDR1 LGHDT and CDR2 YNNKEL (reference sequence). With 0 bases removed from V and 7 bases from J, the gap between germline ends came to 13 bases. The CDR3 DNA sequence: TGTGCCAGCAGCCAAGATATCCATCGGGGGAACATTCAGTACTTC. This encodes CASSQDIHRGNIQYF.

This clonotype has more than one count but fewer than ten. This rearrangement joins TRBV19 to TRBJ1-5; D not certain. The CDR3 is made up of 15 amino acids. V lost 5 bases, J lost 4 bases, and 15 bases lay in between. The germline gives CDR1 LNHDA, CDR2 SQIVND (reference sequence). The chain's CDR3 is CASSPDAGYNQPQHF. The DNA of the CDR3 is TGTGCCAGTAGTCCCGATGCTGGATATAATCAGCCCCAGCATTTT. The full variable domain, in which reference TRBV19 and TRBJ1-5 provide the parts outside the CDR3, is DGGITQSPKYLFRKEGQNVTLSCEQNLNHDAMYWYRQDPGQGLRLIYYSQIVNDFQKGDIAEGYSVSREKKESFPLTVTSAQKNPTAFYLCASSPDAGYNQPQHFGDGTRLSIL.

This clonotype was seen many times. This chain joins TRBV7-2 and TRBJ2-3, with no clear D. The length of the CDR3 is 13 residues. Trimming shortened V by 8 bases and J by 1 base, and 10 bases separated the two germline ends. Per germline, CDR1 SGHTA and CDR2 FQGNSA. CDR3 coding DNA: TGTGCCAGCTTGTCGGCAGGCACAGATACGCAGTATTTT. This codes for CASLSAGTDTQYF.

This clonotype came up many times. This chain uses TRBV12-3 or TRBV12-4 with TRBJ2-5, with D perhaps TRBD2 (5 bases). Trimming left V 5 bases short and J 5 bases short, with 12 bases between. The CDR3 is 13 amino acids. The CDR3 is CASSPLARETQYF. Written as DNA, the CDR3 is TGTGCCAGCAGTCCCCTAGCTCGGGAGACCCAGTACTTC.

The chain joins TRBV4-1 to TRBJ2-3, with 12 positions matching TRBD2. The CDR3 covers 17 residues. Per the germline V gene, CDR1 is MGHRA and CDR2 is YSYEKL. The ends lost 4 bases at V and 0 bases at J; junction bases unmatched: 5. This CDR3 is CASSPRLAGVSTDTQYF. The CDR3 DNA sequence: TGCGCCAGCAGCCCCCGACTAGCGGGAGTGAGCACAGATACGCAGTATTTT.

A word on this clonotype: This likely reflects a read error, since a far larger clone is one base away. The chain employs TRBV11-2 and TRBJ2-1; D might be TRBD2 (5 bases). The CDR3 length is 17 residues. Trimming cost V 2 bases and J 0 bases, with 14 bases left between them. From germline, CDR1 is SGHAT and CDR2 FQNNGV. The CDR3 sequence is CASSLSSSPSSYNEQFF. CDR3 DNA: TGTGCCAGCAGCTTATCTAGCTCCCCTAGCTCCTACAATGAGCAGTTCTTC.

This clonotype was detected ten times or more. The genes are TRBV15 and TRBJ2-7; D perhaps matches TRBD2 (6 bases). CDR1 and CDR2 from the germline V gene are LNHNV and YYDKDF (reference sequence). V lost 0 bases and J lost 5, with 11 bases in between. The length of the CDR3 is 14 residues. This CDR3 is CATSREAGLDEQYF. The CDR3, as DNA: TGTGCCACCAGCAGAGAGGCGGGGTTAGACGAGCAGTACTTC. Based on the CDR3 plus reference TRBV15 and TRBJ2-7, the full variable domain is DAMVIQNPRYQVTQFGKPVTLSCSQTLNHNVMYWYQQKSSQAPKLLFHYYDKDFNNEADTPDNFQSRRPNTSFCFLDIRSPGLGDTAMYLCATSREAGLDEQYFGPGTRLTVT.

This clonotype was found many times. The V call is TRBV11-2, the J call TRBJ1-1; D uncertain. Trimming stripped 2 bases from V and 0 bases from J, with 13 bases between. CDR1 SGHAT and CDR2 FQNNGV come from the germline V gene. The length of the CDR3 is 16 residues. CDR3 DNA sequence: TGTGCCAGCAGCTTACCCCGGGGAGTTATGAACACTGAAGCTTTCTTT. Protein sequence: CASSLPRGVMNTEAFF.